The present entry profiles one T cell receptor beta chain with its context. The antigen remains undetermined. Germline CDR1 reads SGDLS; CDR2 reads YYNGEE. There are 13 residues in the CDR3. V gave up 2 bases and J gave up 0 bases, with 6 bases separating them. The data derive from a study of response to subunit inactivated influenza vaccine. A single record per CDR3 protein comes from TCRdb applying MiXCR to the RT-PCR reads. The sample lists about 780,000 distinct CDR3 sequences, approximately 18% occurring once. Study findings and constraints: Authors suggested few new T cells are recruited by each seasonal influenza vaccination.

The chain carries TRBV9 and TRBJ2-7, with D tentatively TRBD1 (6 bases). The source is a man aged 50-59 years who received an inactivated influenza vaccine. Source: PBMCs from blood, taken more than 4 days after vaccination. For the CDR3, the DNA is TGTGCCAGCAGCGTGGACAGCTCCTACGAGCAGTACTTC. Translated: CASSVDSSYEQYF.